These 14 T cell receptor beta chains originate from one sample sequenced in a study of monozygotic twins with inflammatory bowel disease. TCRdb processed the 5' RACE reads again and assigns one entry to each CDR3 protein, with no DNA. The table gives approximately 340,000 distinct CDR3 sequences; the top ten clones make up roughly 2% of it. The sample was blood. These receptor sequences come from a human donor with ulcerative colitis or Crohn's disease, or a healthy co-twin of an affected twin (not recorded which).

The chain has TRBV3-1 and TRBJ1-2; TCRdb outputs TRBD1, but without DNA this stays unchecked. Germline V lookup: CDR1 LGHDT, CDR2 YNNKEL (reference sequence). The CDR3 has 15 amino acids. The CDR3 is CASSRRIGIPDGYTF.

This rearrangement joins TRBV12-3 or TRBV12-4 to TRBJ1-1; the D gene TCRdb calls, TRBD1, cannot be checked with no DNA. The CDR3 totals 13 residues. CDR3 amino acids: CASRITGNTEAFF.

The J gene is TRBJ2-3, the V gene TRBV5-1; with no DNA, the TCRdb D assignment of TRBD1 cannot be verified. CDR1 and CDR2 (germline): SGHRS, YFSETQ. The CDR3 has 13 amino acids. The CDR3 loop is CASKTGASDTQYF.

The chain has TRBV7-2 and TRBJ2-7. CDR1 is SGHTA, CDR2 FQGNSA, per germline. This CDR3 comprises 12 residues. The CDR3 protein is CASSLQSYEQYF.

The V call is TRBV28, the J call TRBJ2-1; TCRdb selects TRBD2, and the lack of DNA leaves this call unchecked. There are 13 residues in the CDR3. CDR1 MDHEN and CDR2 SYDVKM come from the germline V gene. Here the CDR3 reads CASSRRGGNEQFF.

V usage is TRBV28 and J usage is TRBJ2-7; TCRdb's D gene call, TRBD2, goes unchecked for lack of DNA. CDR3 length equals 15 residues. Germline V gene data show CDR1 as MDHEN and CDR2 as SYDVKM. This CDR3 reads CASSLLTGGPYEQYF.

V usage is TRBV27 and J usage is TRBJ2-2. CDR3 length equals 14 residues. CDR1 is MNHEY and CDR2 is SMNVEV in the germline V gene (reference sequence). CDR3 in amino acids: CASSFQHNTGELFF.

The CDR3 region is CASSQDRSYSNQPQHF. V is TRBV4-3 and J is TRBJ1-5. The CDR3 consists of 16 residues. Germline CDR1 and CDR2: LGHNA and YSLEER.

This sequence joins TRBV18 and TRBJ1-6; lacking DNA, the TRBD1 call made by TCRdb goes unchecked. The germline V gene has CDR1 KGHSH and CDR2 LQKENI. The CDR3 extends over 17 amino acids. CDR3 sequence: CASSSIPPGAPISPLHF.

This chain links TRBV2 with TRBJ2-1; checking the TCRdb D call of TRBD2 is not possible without DNA. Germline values: CDR1 SNHLY, CDR2 FYNNEI. The CDR3 contains 14 residues. The CDR3 reads CARSSGLAYNEQFF.

The chain carries TRBV6-5 and TRBJ1-2; the D call from TCRdb, TRBD1, cannot be confirmed without DNA. CDR1 and CDR2 from the germline V gene are MNHEY and SVGAGI. The CDR3 extends over 14 amino acids. Here the CDR3 reads CASSYQRQGYSYTF.

The chain couples TRBV7-2 to TRBJ1-4. This CDR3 is built from 15 residues. Germline V CDR1 and CDR2: SGHTA, FQGNSA. CDR3 region: CASSLGAVRGEKLFF.

This chain links TRBV7-2 with TRBJ1-6; TCRdb selects TRBD1, and the lack of DNA leaves this call unchecked. The CDR3 length is 14 residues. CDR1 and CDR2 from the germline V gene are SGHTA and FQGNSA. CDR3 sequence: CASSSRTGSSPLHF.

The V call is TRBV6-4, the J call TRBJ2-3; the TRBD2 assignment by TCRdb is unverifiable without DNA. The germline V gene has CDR1 MRHNA and CDR2 SNTAGT. This CDR3 has 16 amino acids. The CDR3 sequence is CASSSGAGAPTDTQYF.